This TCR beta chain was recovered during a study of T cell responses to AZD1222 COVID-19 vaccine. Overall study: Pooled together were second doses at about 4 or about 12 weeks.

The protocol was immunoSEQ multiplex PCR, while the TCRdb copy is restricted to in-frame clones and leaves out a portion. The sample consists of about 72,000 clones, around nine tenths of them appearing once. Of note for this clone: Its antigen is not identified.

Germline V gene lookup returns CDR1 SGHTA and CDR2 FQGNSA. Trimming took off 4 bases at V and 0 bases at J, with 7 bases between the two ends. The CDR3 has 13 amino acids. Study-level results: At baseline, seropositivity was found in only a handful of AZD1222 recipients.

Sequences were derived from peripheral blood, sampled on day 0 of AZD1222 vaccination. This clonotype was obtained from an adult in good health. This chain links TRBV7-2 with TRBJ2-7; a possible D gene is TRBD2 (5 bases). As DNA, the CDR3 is TGTGCCAGCAGCTCGGGATCCTCCTACGAGCAGTACTTC. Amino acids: CASSSGSSYEQYF. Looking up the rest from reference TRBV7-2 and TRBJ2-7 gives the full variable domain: GAGVSQSPSNKVTEKGKDVELRCDPISGHTALYWYRQSLGQGLEFLIYFQGNSAPDKSGLPSDRFSAERTGGSVSTLTIQRTQQEDSAVYLCASSSGSSYEQYFGPGTRLTVT.